The sequence of this T cell receptor (beta chain) was determined in a study of T-cell memory formation after mild COVID-19. About the research overall: TCR clusters were mostly donor specific. General study points: Most CD4+ clones that shrank were in CM and EM, while CD8+ ones turned up in EMRA. A balance of CD4 and CD8 characterized clones contracting day 15 to 85, whereas later expanders leaned CD4+.

With respect to this clonotype: Antigen: not known.

TCRdb analysed the 5' RACE reads with MiXCR anew, one entry per CDR3 protein. The sample lists approximately 500,000 distinct CDR3 sequences, roughly 25% seen once, with about an eighth in the top ten. The sample was PBMCs or a T cell subset sorted from them (not recorded which). The clonotype originates from an adult woman who had mild COVID-19 (a few samples of this study predate the infection). Cell type and time point are not known.

In DNA, the CDR3 is TGTGCTAGTGCCCGAGAACTCGGAGAGCAGTTCTTC. As protein: CASARELGEQFF. The chain carries TRBV12-5 and TRBJ2-1; D is unclear. This CDR3 has 12 residues. Germline CDR1 and CDR2: LGHNT and FRNRAP. V was cut by 7 bases and J by 10 bases, with 14 bases left in between. The whole variable domain, remainder taken from reference TRBV12-5 and TRBJ2-1, is DARVTQTPRHKVTEMGQEVTMRCQPILGHNTVFWYRQTMMQGLELLAYFRNRAPLDDSGMPKDRFSAEMPDATLATLKIQPSEPRDSAVYFCASARELGEQFFGPGTRLTVL.